A selection of T cell receptor beta chains follows, all from one sample in a study of OX40 agonist ivuxolimab in advanced cancers. Sequencing used immunoSEQ multiplex PCR; TCRdb keeps in-frame clones, though not all of them. This sample yields approximately 90,000 clones, of which roughly nine tenths are seen a single time; roughly 8.9% belongs to the top ten. The sequences come from CD4+ or CD8+ T cells sorted from blood, collected in a trial of the OX40 agonist ivuxolimab. The source is an adult with an advanced solid tumor such as melanoma, head and neck, liver or kidney cancer. Each CDR3 is given with its conserved first and last residue. D genes are given only for firm matches. The size entry is marked missing in some rows and otherwise reads once, few, many or a size class.

clone_size,v_call,j_call,d_call,cdr3_aa,cdr3_nt
once,TRBV28,TRBJ2-5,.,CASSWSFDNQETQYF,TGTGCCAGCTCATGGTCATTCGACAACCAAGAGACCCAGTACTTC
.,TRBV27,TRBJ1-1,.,CASSPRGLNTEAFF,TGTGCCAGCAGTCCCCGAGGATTGAACACTGAAGCTTTCTTT
.,TRBV5-1,TRBJ2-7,.,CASSEGLTYEQYF,TGCGCCAGCAGTGAGGGGTTAACCTACGAGCAGTACTTC
few,TRBV27,TRBJ1-1,.,CASSRVGEDTEAFF,TGTGCCAGCAGCCGAGTAGGGGAGGACACTGAAGCTTTCTTT
.,TRBV30,TRBJ1-4,.,CAWSVSNEKLFF,TGTGCCTGGAGTGTCAGTAATGAAAAACTGTTTTTT
once,TRBV6-1,TRBJ2-5,TRBD1,CASSERTGGVFLETQYF,TGTGCCAGCAGTGAGCGGACAGGGGGCGTTTTTCTGGAGACCCAGTACTTC
few,TRBV6-5,TRBJ1-1,TRBD1,CASSYGGTGSRAFF,TGTGCCAGCAGTTACGGGGGGACAGGGTCGCGAGCTTTCTTT
few,TRBV6-6,TRBJ1-2,TRBD1,CASRPGQAYGYTF,TGTGCCAGCAGGCCGGGACAGGCCTATGGCTACACCTTC
.,TRBV5-6,TRBJ2-6,.,CASSLNFRGAGANVLTF,TGTGCCAGCAGCCTTAATTTCAGGGGTGCTGGGGCCAACGTCCTGACTTTC
.,TRBV30,TRBJ2-5,.,CAWSAGAGTQYF,TGTGCCTGGAGTGCGGGGGCGGGGACCCAGTACTTC
.,TRBV13,TRBJ2-3,TRBD2,CASSLTWASGSDTQYF,TGTGCCAGCAGCTTAACTTGGGCTAGCGGGTCAGATACGCAGTATTTT
few,TRBV19,TRBJ2-1,TRBD2,CASSAGPGLAISEQFF,TGTGCCAGTAGTGCGGGACCGGGACTAGCTATTAGTGAGCAGTTCTTC
.,TRBV6-5,TRBJ2-2,.,CANRPERAWTGELFF,TGTGCCAACAGACCTGAGCGCGCATGGACCGGGGAGCTGTTTTTT
.,TRBV27,TRBJ2-7,.,CASSLGGTGEQYF,TGTGCCAGCAGTTTAGGGGGGACGGGCGAGCAGTACTTC